These 3 T cell receptor beta chains came from one sample sequenced in a study of CD8+ T cells in alopecia areata. Once RNA had been extracted, it was reverse transcribed into cDNA to act as the sequencing template. The protocol was immunoSEQ multiplex PCR, while the TCRdb copy is restricted to in-frame clones and leaves out a portion. Among about 180,000 clones listed, around 71% were seen once. This sample comprised CD8+ T cells sorted from blood, obtained at week 0. Every receptor here comes from a human donor with alopecia areata.

This chain connects TRBV7-9 to TRBJ1-3, with TRBD1 as a possible D gene (6 bases). The V end lost 8 bases, the J end lost 4 bases, and 12 bases lay between the germline ends. Looked up from germline, CDR1 is SEHNR and CDR2 is FQNEAQ (reference sequence). The CDR3 consists of 13 residues. As DNA, the CDR3 is TGTGCCAGCCAAGGGGGAGTCGGAAACACCATATATTTT. Residues: CASQGGVGNTIYF. The complete variable domain, with remaining parts taken from reference TRBV7-9 and TRBJ1-3, reads DTGVSQNPRHKITKRGQNVTFRCDPISEHNRLYWYRQTLGQGPEFLTYFQNEAQLEKSRLLSDRFSAERPKGSFSTLEIQRTEQGDSAMYLCASQGGVGNTIYFGEGSWLTVV.

This chain uses TRBV29-1 with TRBJ1-1; 9 nucleotides agree with TRBD1. V lost 4 bases and J lost 1; bases outside the gene matches: 7. The germline gives CDR1 SQVTM, CDR2 ANQGSEA. CDR3 length: 15 residues. The CDR3 is CSVGPQGAGNTEAFF. Here the CDR3 DNA reads TGCAGCGTTGGCCCACAGGGGGCCGGGAACACTGAAGCTTTCTTT.

As regards this clone: Distinct nucleotide sequences in the sample also encode this CDR3. The chain recombines TRBV29-1 with TRBJ1-1; the D is unclear. CDR1 is SQVTM, CDR2 ANQGSEA, per germline. This CDR3 spans 10 amino acids. Trimming removed 2 bases at V and 5 bases at J, with 3 bases between. CDR3 residues: CSVERTEAFF. CDR3 bases: TGCAGCGTTGAAAGAACTGAAGCTTTCTTT.